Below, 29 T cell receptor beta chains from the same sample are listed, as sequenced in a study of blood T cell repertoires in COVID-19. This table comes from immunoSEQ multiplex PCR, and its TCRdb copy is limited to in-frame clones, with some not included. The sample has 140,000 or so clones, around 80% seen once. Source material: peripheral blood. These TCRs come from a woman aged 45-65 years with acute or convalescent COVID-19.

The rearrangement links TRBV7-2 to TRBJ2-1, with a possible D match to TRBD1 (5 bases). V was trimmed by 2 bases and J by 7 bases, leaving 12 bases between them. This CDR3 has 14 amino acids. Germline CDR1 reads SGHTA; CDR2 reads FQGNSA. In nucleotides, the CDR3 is TGTGCCAGCAGCTTAACTTCAGGGTGGAATGAGCAGTTCTTC. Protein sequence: CASSLTSGWNEQFF.

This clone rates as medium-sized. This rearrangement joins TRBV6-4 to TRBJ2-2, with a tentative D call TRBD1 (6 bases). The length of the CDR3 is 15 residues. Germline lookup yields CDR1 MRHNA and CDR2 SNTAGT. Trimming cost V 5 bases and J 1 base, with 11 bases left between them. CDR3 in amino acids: CASSREQGNTGELFF. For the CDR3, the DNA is TGTGCCAGCAGTCGGGAACAGGGGAACACCGGGGAGCTGTTTTTT.

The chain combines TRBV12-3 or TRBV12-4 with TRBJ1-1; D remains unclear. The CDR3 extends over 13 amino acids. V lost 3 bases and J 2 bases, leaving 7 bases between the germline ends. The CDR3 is CASSFRQNTEAFF. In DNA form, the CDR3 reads TGTGCCAGCAGTTTCAGGCAAAACACTGAAGCTTTCTTT.

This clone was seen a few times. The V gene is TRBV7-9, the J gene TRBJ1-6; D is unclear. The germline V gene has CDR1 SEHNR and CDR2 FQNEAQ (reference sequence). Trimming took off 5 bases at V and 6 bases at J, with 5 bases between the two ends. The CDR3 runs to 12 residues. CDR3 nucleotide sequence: TGTGCCAGCAGCCTATCTAATTCACCCCTCCACTTT. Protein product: CASSLSNSPLHF.

DNA for the CDR3: TGTGCCAGTAGTATCGTGGGTGGGCTCGAAAAACTGTTTTTT. Residues: CASSIVGGLEKLFF. This sequence joins TRBV19 and TRBJ1-4; no clear D. V was cut by 3 bases and J by 8 bases, with 13 bases left in between. The CDR3 extends over 14 amino acids. The germline CDR1 and CDR2 sequences are LNHDA and SQIVND (reference sequence).

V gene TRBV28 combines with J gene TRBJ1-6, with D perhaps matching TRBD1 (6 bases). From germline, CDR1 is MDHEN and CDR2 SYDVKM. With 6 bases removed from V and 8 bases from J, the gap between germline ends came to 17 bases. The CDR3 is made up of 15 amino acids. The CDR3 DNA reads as TGTGCCAGCAGCCCAACAGGGAGGGGGTATTCACCCCTCCACTTT. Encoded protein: CASSPTGRGYSPLHF.

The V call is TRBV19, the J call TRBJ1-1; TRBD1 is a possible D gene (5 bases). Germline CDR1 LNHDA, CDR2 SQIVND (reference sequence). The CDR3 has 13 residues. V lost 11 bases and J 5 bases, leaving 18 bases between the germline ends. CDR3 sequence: CAALNQGRTEAFF. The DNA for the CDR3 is TGTGCCGCACTGAACCAGGGAAGGACTGAAGCTTTCTTT.

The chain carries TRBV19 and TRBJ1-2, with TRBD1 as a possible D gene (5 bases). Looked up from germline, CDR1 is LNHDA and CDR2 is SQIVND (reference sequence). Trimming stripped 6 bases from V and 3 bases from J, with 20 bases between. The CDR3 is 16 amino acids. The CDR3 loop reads CASRVIGRDAHYGYTF. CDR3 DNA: TGTGCCAGTAGGGTCATAGGGAGGGACGCCCACTATGGCTACACCTTC. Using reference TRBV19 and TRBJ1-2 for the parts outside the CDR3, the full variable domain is DGGITQSPKYLFRKEGQNVTLSCEQNLNHDAMYWYRQDPGQGLRLIYYSQIVNDFQKGDIAEGYSVSREKKESFPLTVTSAQKNPTAFYLCASRVIGRDAHYGYTFGSGTRLTVV.

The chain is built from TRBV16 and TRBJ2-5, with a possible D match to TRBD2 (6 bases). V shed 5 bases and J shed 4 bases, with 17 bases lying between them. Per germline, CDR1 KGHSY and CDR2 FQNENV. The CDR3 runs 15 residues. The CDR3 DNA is TGTGCCAGCAGCTCATCGGGCACTAGCAGAGAGACCCAGTACTTC. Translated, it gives CASSSSGTSRETQYF.

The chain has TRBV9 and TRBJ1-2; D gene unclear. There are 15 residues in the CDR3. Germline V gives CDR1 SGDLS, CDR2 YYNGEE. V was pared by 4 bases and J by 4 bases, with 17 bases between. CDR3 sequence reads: CASSRDGSRGYGYTF. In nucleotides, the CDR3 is TGTGCCAGCAGCAGAGACGGTTCCCGGGGCTATGGCTACACCTTC. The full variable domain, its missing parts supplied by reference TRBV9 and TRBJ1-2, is DSGVTQTPKHLITATGQRVTLRCSPRSGDLSVYWYQQSLDQGLQFLIQYYNGEERAKGNILERFSAQQFPDLHSELNLSSLELGDSALYFCASSRDGSRGYGYTFGSGTRLTVV.

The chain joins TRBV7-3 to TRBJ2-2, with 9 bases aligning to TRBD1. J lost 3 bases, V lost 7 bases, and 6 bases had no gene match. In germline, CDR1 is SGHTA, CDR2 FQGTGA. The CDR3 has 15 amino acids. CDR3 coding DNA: TGTGCCAGCAACAGGGGGCTCGGGGACACCGGGGAGCTGTTTTTT. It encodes CASNRGLGDTGELFF.

Written as DNA, the CDR3 is TGTGCCAGCAGCGAGGGTTCTGGGGCCAACGTCCTGACTTTC. It translates to CASSEGSGANVLTF. This chain links TRBV6-6 with TRBJ2-6; possibly TRBD2 for D (5 bases). The V end lost 6 bases, the J end lost 1 base, and 7 bases lay between the germline ends. CDR1 and CDR2 from the germline V gene are MNHNY and SVGAGI (reference sequence). The CDR3 is made up of 14 amino acids.

The CDR3 coding sequence is TGTGCCAGCAGCTTATGGTCGGATGAGCAGTTCTTC. Its protein is CASSLWSDEQFF. The gene calls are TRBV7-8 and TRBJ2-1; D remains unclear. Germline V gene data show CDR1 as SGHVS and CDR2 as FQNEAQ. Trimming removed 2 bases from V and 8 bases from J, with 7 bases in between. This CDR3 has 12 amino acids. Full variable domain (missing parts from reference TRBV7-8 and TRBJ2-1): GAGVSQSPRYKVAKRGQDVALRCDPISGHVSLFWYQQALGQGPEFLTYFQNEAQLDKSGLPSDRFFAERPEGSVSTLKIQRTQQEDSAVYLCASSLWSDEQFFGPGTRLTVL.

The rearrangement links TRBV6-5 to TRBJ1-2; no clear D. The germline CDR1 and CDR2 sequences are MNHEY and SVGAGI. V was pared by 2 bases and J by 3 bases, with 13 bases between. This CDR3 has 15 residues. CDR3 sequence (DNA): TGTGCCAGCAGTTACCAGGCAGGAAACTACTATGGCTACACCTTC. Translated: CASSYQAGNYYGYTF.

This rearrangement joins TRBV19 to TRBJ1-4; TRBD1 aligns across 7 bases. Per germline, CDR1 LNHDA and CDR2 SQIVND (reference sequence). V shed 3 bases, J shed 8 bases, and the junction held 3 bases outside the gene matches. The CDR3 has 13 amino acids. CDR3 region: CASSIGTAEKLFF. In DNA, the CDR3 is TGTGCCAGTAGTATCGGGACAGCCGAAAAACTGTTTTTT.

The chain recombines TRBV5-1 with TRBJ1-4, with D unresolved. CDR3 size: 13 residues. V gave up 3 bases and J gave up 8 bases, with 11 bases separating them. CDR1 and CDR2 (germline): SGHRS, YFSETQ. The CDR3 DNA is TGCGCCAGCAGCTCGGGGAGCGGCGAAAAACTGTTTTTT. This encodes CASSSGSGEKLFF.

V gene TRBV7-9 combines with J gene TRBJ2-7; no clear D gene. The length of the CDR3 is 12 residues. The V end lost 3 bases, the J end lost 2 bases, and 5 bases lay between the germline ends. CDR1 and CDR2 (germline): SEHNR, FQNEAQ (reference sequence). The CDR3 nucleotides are TGTGCCAGCAGCTTTCAGACCTACGAGCAGTACTTC. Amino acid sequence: CASSFQTYEQYF. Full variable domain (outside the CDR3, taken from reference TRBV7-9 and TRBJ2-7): DTGVSQNPRHKITKRGQNVTFRCDPISEHNRLYWYRQTLGQGPEFLTYFQNEAQLEKSRLLSDRFSAERPKGSFSTLEIQRTEQGDSAMYLCASSFQTYEQYFGPGTRLTVT.

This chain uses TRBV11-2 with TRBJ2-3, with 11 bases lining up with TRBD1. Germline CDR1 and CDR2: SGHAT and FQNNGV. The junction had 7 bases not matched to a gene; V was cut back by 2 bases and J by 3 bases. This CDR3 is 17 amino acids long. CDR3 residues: CASSLFAGTGGTDTQYF. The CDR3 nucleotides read TGTGCCAGCAGCTTATTCGCCGGGACAGGGGGTACAGATACGCAGTATTTT.

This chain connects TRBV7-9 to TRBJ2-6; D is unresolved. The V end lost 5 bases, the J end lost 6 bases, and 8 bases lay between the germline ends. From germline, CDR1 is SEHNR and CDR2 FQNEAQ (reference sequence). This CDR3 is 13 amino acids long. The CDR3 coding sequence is TGTGCCAGCAGCCTCCCCTTGGCCAACGTCCTGACTTTC. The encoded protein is CASSLPLANVLTF.

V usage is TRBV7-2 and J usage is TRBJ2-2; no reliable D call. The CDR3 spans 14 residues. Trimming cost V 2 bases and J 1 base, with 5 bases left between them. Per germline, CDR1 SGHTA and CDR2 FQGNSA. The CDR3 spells CASSLHGNTGELFF. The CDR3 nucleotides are TGTGCCAGCAGCTTACACGGGAACACCGGGGAGCTGTTTTTT.

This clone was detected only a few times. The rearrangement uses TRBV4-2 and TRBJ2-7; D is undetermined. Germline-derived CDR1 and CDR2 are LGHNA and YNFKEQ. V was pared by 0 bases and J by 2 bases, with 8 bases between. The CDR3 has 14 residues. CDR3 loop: CASSQELVAYEQYF. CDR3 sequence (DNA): TGTGCCAGCAGCCAAGAACTGGTGGCCTACGAGCAGTACTTC.

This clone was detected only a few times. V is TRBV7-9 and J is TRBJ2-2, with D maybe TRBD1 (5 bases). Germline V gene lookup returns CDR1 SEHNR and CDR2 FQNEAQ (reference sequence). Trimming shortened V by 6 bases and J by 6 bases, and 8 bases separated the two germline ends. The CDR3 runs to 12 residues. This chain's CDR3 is CASRSRAGELFF. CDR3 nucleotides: TGTGCCAGCAGAAGCAGGGCCGGGGAGCTGTTTTTT. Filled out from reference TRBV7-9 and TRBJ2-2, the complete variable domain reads DTGVSQNPRHKITKRGQNVTFRCDPISEHNRLYWYRQTLGQGPEFLTYFQNEAQLEKSRLLSDRFSAERPKGSFSTLEIQRTEQGDSAMYLCASRSRAGELFFGEGSRLTVL.

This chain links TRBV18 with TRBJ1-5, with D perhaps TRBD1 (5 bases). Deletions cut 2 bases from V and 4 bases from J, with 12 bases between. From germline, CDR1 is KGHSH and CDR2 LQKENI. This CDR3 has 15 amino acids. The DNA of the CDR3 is TGTGCCAGCTCACCAGGGGCCCGATCAAATCAGCCCCAGCATTTT. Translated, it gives CASSPGARSNQPQHF.

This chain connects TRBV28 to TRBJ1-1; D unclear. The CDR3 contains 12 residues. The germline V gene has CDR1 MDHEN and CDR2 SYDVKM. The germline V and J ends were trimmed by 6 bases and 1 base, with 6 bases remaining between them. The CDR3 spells CASRLGNTEAFF. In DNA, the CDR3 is TGTGCCAGCAGGCTCGGGAACACTGAAGCTTTCTTT.

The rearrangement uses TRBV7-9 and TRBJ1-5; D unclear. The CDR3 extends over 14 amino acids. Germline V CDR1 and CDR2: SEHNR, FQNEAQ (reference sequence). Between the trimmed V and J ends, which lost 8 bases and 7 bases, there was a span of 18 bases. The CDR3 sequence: CASDVVGGEQPQHF. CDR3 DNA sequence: TGTGCCAGCGACGTCGTGGGCGGGGAACAGCCCCAGCATTTT.

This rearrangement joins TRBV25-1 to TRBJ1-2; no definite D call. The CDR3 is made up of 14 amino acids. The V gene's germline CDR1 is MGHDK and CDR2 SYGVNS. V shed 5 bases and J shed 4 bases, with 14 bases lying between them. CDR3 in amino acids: CASSPTIGSYGYTF. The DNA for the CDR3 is TGTGCCAGCAGTCCCACGATTGGGAGCTATGGCTACACCTTC.

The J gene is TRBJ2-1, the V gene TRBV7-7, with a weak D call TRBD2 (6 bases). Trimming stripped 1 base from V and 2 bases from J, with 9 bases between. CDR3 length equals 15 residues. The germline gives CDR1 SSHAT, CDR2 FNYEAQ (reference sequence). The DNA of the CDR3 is TGTGCCAGCAGCTTAGATCGCGGGGCCTACAATGAGCAGTTCTTC. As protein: CASSLDRGAYNEQFF.

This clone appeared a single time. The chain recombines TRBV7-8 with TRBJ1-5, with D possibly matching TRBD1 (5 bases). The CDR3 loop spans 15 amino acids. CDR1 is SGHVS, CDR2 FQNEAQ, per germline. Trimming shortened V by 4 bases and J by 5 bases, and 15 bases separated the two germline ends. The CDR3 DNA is TGTGCCAGCAGCTCTGGACCCGCGGGGGATCAGCCCCAGCATTTT. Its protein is CASSSGPAGDQPQHF.

CDR3 DNA sequence: TGTGCCAGCATCCCAACCCCGGGGGCCTACAATGAGCAGTTCTTC. Translation gives CASIPTPGAYNEQFF. This chain joins TRBV6-5 and TRBJ2-1; weak D call: TRBD2 (6 bases). CDR3 size: 15 residues. Trimming pared 7 bases from V and 2 bases from J, leaving 15 bases between. Germline V gene data show CDR1 as MNHEY and CDR2 as SVGAGI.